This paragraph reports one TCR beta chain. Some clones are missing from TCRdb's copy, which holds only in-frame ones; the method was immunoSEQ multiplex PCR. The table lists 50,000 or so clones, roughly 93% of them singletons. This specimen comes from a study of T cell changes during pregnancy in multiple sclerosis. The CDR3 length is 13 residues. The germline gives CDR1 MNHEY, CDR2 SMNVEV (reference sequence). J was trimmed by 5 bases and V by 4 bases; bases with no gene match: 3. The source of this sequence is a female donor with multiple sclerosis, enrolled in a pregnancy study. The chain combines TRBV27 with TRBJ2-5; 8 nucleotides align to TRBD1. The specimen comprised peripheral blood, sampled in the second trimester of pregnancy. The CDR3 region is CASSSQGAETQYF. The CDR3 nucleotides are TGTGCCAGCAGTTCTCAGGGGGCCGAGACCCAGTACTTC.